Below, one T cell receptor (beta chain) is given with its context. The antigen remains unidentified. The sample is drawn from a study of blood T cells in healthy people across ages. Turning to the study itself: Template-switching capture recovered about one barcoded beta molecule per two T cells. Findings and caveats of the study: Estimates drawn from one million T cells were deemed to understate diversity. TCR beta diversity, measured per million T cells, fell in a roughly linear way with age.

It was with a sample-barcoded 5' primer and a J-beta primer mix that a second PCR of roughly 7 to 12 cycles was run. There were at least 2.5 million CDR3-containing paired-end reads obtained from each sample. TCRdb used MiXCR to reprocess the 5' RACE reads, holding one entry per CDR3 protein. Of about 680,000 distinct CDR3 sequences listed, more than 40% are singletons. Germline CDR1 and CDR2: SNHLY and FYNNEI. Unmatched junction bases numbered 10, after V lost 11 bases and J lost 2 bases. This CDR3 comprises 14 residues. This chain joins TRBV2 and TRBJ2-3; 7 bases fit TRBD2. This TCR was sampled from a woman aged 60-75 years in good health. The sequencing sample was made of blood. CDR3 coding DNA: TGTGCCTACCAGGCTAGCGGAGACACAGATACGCAGTATTTT. It specifies CAYQASGDTDTQYF.